The 23 T cell receptor beta chains below come from one sample, sequenced in a study of blood T cells in healthy people across ages. Sample-barcoded 5' priming and a J-beta primer mix drove a second PCR of 7 to 11 cycles. Using its own MiXCR run on the 5' RACE reads, TCRdb lists one record per CDR3 protein. The sample lists approximately 820,000 distinct CDR3 sequences, 44% occurring once. Sequencing was carried out using blood. The receptors shown here come from a man aged 60-69 years in good health.

This clonotype was seen more than once but under ten times. The chain carries TRBV7-8 and TRBJ1-2; a possible D gene is TRBD1 (5 bases). CDR3 length: 14 amino acids. V lost 3 bases and J 6 bases, leaving 14 bases between the germline ends. Germline V CDR1 and CDR2: SGHVS, FQNEAQ. The CDR3 nucleotides are TGTGCCAGCAGCTTTGAGGGGAGCAGAGATGGCTACACCTTC. It is translated as CASSFEGSRDGYTF.

This chain links TRBV3-1 with TRBJ2-2; D gene ambiguous. The CDR3 has 13 residues. The ends were cut back, 3 bases at V and 6 bases at J, with 8 bases in the middle. CDR1 is LGHDT, CDR2 YNNKEL, per germline (reference sequence). The CDR3 loop is CASSHGMAGELFF. DNA for the CDR3: TGTGCCAGCAGCCATGGTATGGCCGGGGAGCTGTTTTTT.

The chain has TRBV20-1 and TRBJ1-1; weak D call: TRBD1 (6 bases). CDR1 DFQATT and CDR2 SNEGSKA come from the germline V gene (reference sequence). The CDR3 extends over 16 amino acids. The V gene lost 6 bases and the J gene lost 1 base, with 21 bases spanning the gap. CDR3 sequence: CSAIRGFGQTNTEAFF. The CDR3 region has the DNA TGCAGTGCCATAAGGGGATTTGGACAGACGAACACTGAAGCTTTCTTT.

In its sample, this clonotype was seen many times. The chain combines TRBV12-3 or TRBV12-4 with TRBJ2-3; maybe TRBD1 (6 bases). The CDR3 is 15 residues long. The ends were cut back, 5 bases at V and 6 bases at J, with 18 bases in the middle. Here the CDR3 DNA reads TGTGCCAGCAGTATTGGACCCTACCAGGGGGATACGCAGTATTTT. This translates into CASSIGPYQGDTQYF.

The CDR3 sequence: CASSPRDASSYNEQFF. DNA for the CDR3: TGTGCCAGCAGCCCCCGGGACGCTAGCTCCTACAATGAGCAGTTCTTC. The gene calls are TRBV7-2 and TRBJ2-1; TRBD1 or TRBD2 may be the D gene (5 bases each). Between the trimmed V and J ends, which lost 5 bases and 0 bases, there was a span of 14 bases. The CDR3 runs 16 residues. Per the germline V gene, CDR1 is SGHTA and CDR2 is FQGNSA.

This clonotype came up a few times. J is TRBJ1-4 and V is TRBV5-1; no firm D call. With 1 base removed from V and 4 bases from J, the gap between germline ends came to 8 bases. The CDR3 has 14 residues. The V gene's germline CDR1 is SGHRS and CDR2 YFSETQ. The CDR3 DNA sequence: TGCGCCAGCAGCTTGACGGGCAATAATGAAAAACTGTTTTTT. Encoded protein: CASSLTGNNEKLFF.

The V and J genes are TRBV20-1 and TRBJ2-3; D may be TRBD2 (7 bases). V gave up 5 bases and J gave up 5 bases, with 14 bases separating them. The germline gives CDR1 DFQATT, CDR2 SNEGSKA (reference sequence). The CDR3 extends over 13 amino acids. The DNA for the CDR3 is TGCAGTGCTCGGGGGGCTAGTGGAGATACGCAGTATTTT. It specifies CSARGASGDTQYF.

Worth noting for this clonotype: Just one base apart from a much larger clone, this may be a read error. J is TRBJ2-7 and V is TRBV6-2 or TRBV6-3; TRBD1 aligns across 8 bases. Germline lookup yields CDR1 MNHEY and CDR2 SVGEGT. This CDR3 is built from 14 residues. CDR3 sequence: CANSRQGSYNEQYF. In nucleotides, the CDR3 is TGTGCCAACAGTCGACAGGGGTCCTACAATGAGCAGTACTTC.

This clonotype has only a few counts. The chain carries TRBV2 and TRBJ2-5; tentatively, D is TRBD1 (5 bases). The CDR3 covers 13 residues. Germline CDR1 SNHLY, CDR2 FYNNEI. The germline V and J ends were trimmed by 4 bases and 2 bases, with 8 bases remaining between them. The CDR3 sequence is CASSGGRQETQYF. In nucleotides, the CDR3 is TGTGCCAGCAGTGGGGGCAGACAAGAGACCCAGTACTTC.

The chain links TRBV7-2 to TRBJ1-1, with D perhaps matching TRBD1 (5 bases). Germline assignment: CDR1 SGHTA and CDR2 FQGNSA. Trimming took off 1 base at V and 6 bases at J, with 21 bases between the two ends. This CDR3 spans 17 amino acids. CDR3 in amino acids: CASSLVMGTGSIAEAFF. The CDR3 coding sequence is TGTGCCAGCAGCTTAGTAATGGGGACCGGGTCCATCGCTGAAGCTTTCTTT. Together with reference TRBV7-2 and TRBJ1-1, the CDR3 gives the full variable domain: GAGVSQSPSNKVTEKGKDVELRCDPISGHTALYWYRQSLGQGLEFLIYFQGNSAPDKSGLPSDRFSAERTGGSVSTLTIQRTQQEDSAVYLCASSLVMGTGSIAEAFFGQGTRLTVV.

The chain employs TRBV2 and TRBJ1-6, with D unclear. This CDR3 is built from 14 residues. V lost 3 bases, J lost 10 bases, and 13 bases lay in between. From germline, CDR1 is SNHLY and CDR2 FYNNEI. As DNA, the CDR3 is TGTGCCAGCAGTGATCCCTCAAGAGGGTCACCCCTCCACTTT. It codes for CASSDPSRGSPLHF.

J is TRBJ2-5 and V is TRBV20-1; D may be TRBD2 (5 bases). V was trimmed by 3 bases and J by 3 bases, leaving 20 bases between them. This CDR3 is 16 amino acids long. Germline CDR1 is DFQATT and CDR2 is SNEGSKA (reference sequence). The CDR3 region has the DNA TGCAGTGCTAGTCTCGGGGTCGCCGCGAGGGAAGAGACCCAGTACTTC. Its translation is CSASLGVAAREETQYF.

The genes are TRBV3-1 and TRBJ2-3; 12 bases are shared with TRBD2. Trimming cost V 8 bases and J 5 bases; bases outside gene matches: 8. The CDR3 is 15 residues long. CDR1 is LGHDT and CDR2 is YNNKEL in the germline V gene (reference sequence). The CDR3 region is CASGASGGAKDTQYF. CDR3 nucleotides: TGTGCCAGCGGGGCTAGCGGGGGGGCCAAAGATACGCAGTATTTT.

This clonotype was counted only a few times. CDR3 residues: CSVVVGNYGYTF. CDR3 DNA: TGCAGCGTTGTGGTCGGTAACTATGGCTACACCTTC. The rearrangement joins TRBV29-1 to TRBJ1-2; no clear D gene. This CDR3 region has 12 residues. Germline-derived CDR1 and CDR2 are SQVTM and ANQGSEA. V lost 4 bases and J 1 base, leaving 7 bases between the germline ends.

Only a few counts were recorded for this clonotype. The chain couples TRBV6-5 to TRBJ2-1; unclear D gene. Germline CDR1 MNHEY, CDR2 SVGAGI. The length of the CDR3 is 15 residues. V lost 5 bases and J lost 9, with 20 bases in between. The CDR3 DNA reads TGTGCCAGCAGTCCAGGACGTTCAAGTCGCGGTGAGCAGTTCTTC. Its translation: CASSPGRSSRGEQFF.

The table lists this clonotype with a few counts. V usage is TRBV18 and J usage is TRBJ2-3; TRBD1 agrees at 7 bases. The germline gives CDR1 KGHSH, CDR2 LQKENI. V shed 2 bases, J shed 0 bases, and the junction held 5 bases outside the gene matches. The CDR3 consists of 16 residues. CDR3 amino acids: CASSPRGQTSTDTQYF. The CDR3, as DNA: TGTGCCAGCTCACCAAGGGGACAGACTAGCACAGATACGCAGTATTTT.

J is TRBJ1-1 and V is TRBV5-5; 7 nucleotides align to TRBD1. Germline lookup yields CDR1 SGHKS and CDR2 YYEKEE (reference sequence). CDR3 length equals 15 residues. V lost 0 bases, J lost 8 bases, and 10 bases stayed unmatched. CDR3 protein: CASSLVAGGATEAFF. The CDR3 DNA is TGTGCCAGCAGCTTGGTGGCAGGGGGAGCCACCGAAGCTTTCTTT.

The chain links TRBV5-1 to TRBJ1-1, with D possibly matching TRBD1 (6 bases). Germline lookup yields CDR1 SGHRS and CDR2 YFSETQ. The germline V and J ends were trimmed by 4 bases and 5 bases, with 15 bases remaining between them. The CDR3 extends over 14 amino acids. CDR3 sequence reads: CASSQGLGWTEAFF. For the CDR3, the DNA is TGCGCCAGCAGCCAGGGGTTGGGGTGGACTGAAGCTTTCTTT.

The V gene is TRBV25-1, the J gene TRBJ2-1; D unresolved. This CDR3 has 14 amino acids. Germline CDR1 is MGHDK and CDR2 is SYGVNS. V lost 1 base, J lost 13 bases, and 17 bases lay in between. CDR3 DNA sequence: TGTGCCAGCAGTGAATTATCCCCGGGTGAGACCCAGTTCTTC. Amino acid sequence: CASSELSPGETQFF.

V and J are TRBV6-1 and TRBJ2-4; a weak D match, TRBD1 (5 bases). Trimming took off 6 bases at V and 5 bases at J, with 14 bases between the two ends. Germline V lookup: CDR1 MNHNS, CDR2 SASEGT. The CDR3 covers 14 residues. The CDR3: CASRDGFRENIQYF. CDR3 coding DNA: TGTGCCAGCAGGGACGGATTCAGGGAAAACATTCAGTACTTC.

The chain joins TRBV20-1 to TRBJ2-2; 9 bases are shared with TRBD1. The CDR3 is 16 residues long. Germline loops: CDR1 DFQATT, CDR2 SNEGSKA (reference sequence). V lost 0 bases to trimming and J lost 3 bases; unmatched junction nucleotides: 5. DNA for the CDR3: TGCAGTGCTAGAGATGGGAGGACAGGGGACACCGGGGAGCTGTTTTTT. Translation gives CSARDGRTGDTGELFF.

This clonotype turned up a few times. The chain links TRBV7-8 to TRBJ1-3; D is perhaps TRBD1 (5 bases). V lost 5 bases and J lost 6, with 17 bases in between. There are 15 residues in the CDR3. The germline V gene encodes CDR1 SGHVS and CDR2 FQNEAQ. CDR3 sequence reads: CASSLSGARENTIYF. In DNA form, the CDR3 reads TGTGCCAGCAGCCTATCCGGGGCCCGGGAAAACACCATATATTTT.

The rearrangement uses TRBV30 and TRBJ1-4; 11 bases agree with TRBD1. Trimming took 5 bases from V and 0 from J; bases not matched to a gene: 5. The V gene's germline CDR1 is GTSNPN and CDR2 SVGIG (reference sequence). The CDR3 is made up of 16 amino acids. This CDR3 reads CAWDPGQGATNEKLFF. The CDR3 DNA reads TGTGCCTGGGACCCGGGACAGGGGGCAACTAATGAAAAACTGTTTTTT.